A selection of T cell receptor beta chains follows, all from one sample in a study of blood T cells in healthy people across ages. One entry per CDR3 protein results from TCRdb running MiXCR on the 5' RACE reads. The table has about 690,000 distinct CDR3 sequences, 40% to 45% seen once. The sequencing sample was made of blood. These receptors originate from an elderly man in good health. The CDR3 runs from the conserved cysteine through the conserved F or W. The order of the fields is J gene, clone size, D gene, V gene, CDR3 protein, CDR3 DNA. A D gene is named only where the DNA matches it firmly. Rows give clone size only sometimes, using once, few, many, or a class for an expanded clone.

J: TRBJ2-7
size: NA
D: NA
V: TRBV7-2
CDR3: CASSLVPGENASYEQYF
DNA: TGTGCCAGCAGCTTAGTTCCAGGGGAAAATGCCTCCTACGAGCAGTACTTC

J: TRBJ1-1
size: once
D: NA
V: TRBV4-1
CDR3: CASSQSIALNMNTEAFF
DNA: TGCGCCAGCAGCCAAAGTATAGCTCTGAACATGAACACTGAAGCTTTCTTT

J: TRBJ2-7
size: few
D: TRBD1
V: TRBV20-1
CDR3: CSARGDSSYEQYF
DNA: TGCAGTGCTAGAGGGGACAGTTCCTACGAGCAGTACTTC

J: TRBJ2-2
size: NA
D: NA
V: TRBV6-2/TRBV6-3
CDR3: CASSRTGTTNTGELFF
DNA: TGTGCCAGCAGCAGAACCGGGACCACGAACACCGGGGAGCTGTTTTTT

J: TRBJ2-3
size: NA
D: TRBD2
V: TRBV6-4
CDR3: CASSDSTGAGANLDTQYF
DNA: TGTGCCAGCAGTGACTCGACTGGAGCGGGGGCCAATCTGGATACGCAGTATTTT

J: TRBJ2-1
size: once
D: TRBD2
V: TRBV28
CDR3: CASRPGGDLNEQFF
DNA: TGTGCCAGCAGACCGGGGGGAGACTTGAATGAGCAGTTCTTC

J: TRBJ2-3
size: NA
D: TRBD2
V: TRBV29-1
CDR3: CSVDSLRTSGGPDTQYF
DNA: TGCAGCGTTGACTCCCTGAGGACTAGCGGGGGGCCAGATACGCAGTATTTT

J: TRBJ1-4
size: once
D: TRBD1
V: TRBV12-3/TRBV12-4
CDR3: CASSSRDRGTTNEKPFF
DNA: TGTGCCAGCAGTTCACGGGACAGGGGTACAACTAATGAAAAACCGTTTTTT

J: TRBJ1-1
size: few
D: TRBD1
V: TRBV4-3
CDR3: CASSQQWDRVNTEAFF
DNA: TGCGCCAGCAGCCAACAATGGGACAGGGTGAACACTGAAGCTTTCTTT

J: TRBJ2-5
size: NA
D: TRBD2
V: TRBV18
CDR3: CASSLGPLAAKETQYF
DNA: TGTGCCAGCTCACTCGGGCCACTAGCGGCAAAAGAGACCCAGTACTTC

J: TRBJ1-4
size: NA
D: NA
V: TRBV7-2
CDR3: CASSADSVNEKLFF
DNA: TGTGCCAGCAGCGCCGACAGCGTAAATGAAAAACTGTTTTTT

J: TRBJ1-2
size: NA
D: NA
V: TRBV4-3
CDR3: CASSQDPGQIYGYTF
DNA: TGCGCCAGCAGCCAAGATCCTGGACAGATCTATGGCTACACCTTC

J: TRBJ1-1
size: many
D: TRBD1
V: TRBV11-2
CDR3: CASSLGTGYDTEAFF
DNA: TGTGCCAGCAGCTTAGGGACAGGGTATGACACTGAAGCTTTCTTT

J: TRBJ1-1
size: few
D: NA
V: TRBV4-1
CDR3: CASSHYPGSLNTEAFF
DNA: TGCGCCAGCAGCCACTATCCCGGCAGTCTGAACACTGAAGCTTTCTTT

J: TRBJ1-2
size: many
D: NA
V: TRBV4-2
CDR3: CASSQEAGAILNYGYTF
DNA: TGTGCCAGCAGCCAAGAGGCCGGGGCTATACTTAACTATGGCTACACCTTC

J: TRBJ2-7
size: few
D: NA
V: TRBV7-9
CDR3: CASSLAATGEQYF
DNA: TGTGCCAGCAGCTTAGCGGCGACAGGCGAGCAGTACTTC

J: TRBJ1-4
size: NA
D: NA
V: TRBV12-3/TRBV12-4
CDR3: CASSFRTLNEKLFF
DNA: TGTGCCAGCAGTTTTCGGACCCTTAATGAAAAACTGTTTTTT

J: TRBJ2-7
size: few
D: NA
V: TRBV5-1
CDR3: CASSRQRNGYEQYF
DNA: TGCGCCAGCAGCAGACAGCGGAATGGCTACGAGCAGTACTTC

J: TRBJ1-2
size: NA
D: NA
V: TRBV30
CDR3: CAWNPLGYGYTF
DNA: TGTGCCTGGAACCCCCTGGGTTATGGCTACACCTTC

J: TRBJ2-5
size: NA
D: NA
V: TRBV21-1
CDR3: CASSKAGIGRYF
DNA: TGTGCCAGCAGCAAAGCAGGCATCGGCAGGTACTTC

J: TRBJ2-5
size: NA
D: TRBD2
V: TRBV9
CDR3: CASTSREGGWETQYF
DNA: TGTGCCAGCACCTCCAGGGAGGGAGGCTGGGAGACCCAGTACTTC

J: TRBJ2-1
size: NA
D: NA
V: TRBV12-3/TRBV12-4
CDR3: CASSLRRSVGSFRSPFF
DNA: TGTGCCAGCAGTTTAAGGCGTAGCGTAGGGTCTTTTCGGTCTCCGTTCTTC